This TCR beta chain was obtained from a study of early T cells in non-severe SARS-CoV-2 infection. The table lists this clonotype with many counts. In the library, individual cDNA molecules carried attached unique molecular identifiers. TCRdb fed the 5' RACE reads into MiXCR, producing one record per CDR3 protein. In the table there are tens of thousands of distinct CDR3 sequences, around 12% of which are singletons. Sequencing input: whole blood. This receptor was obtained from an adult who was a healthcare worker with PCR-confirmed SARS-CoV-2 infection or an uninfected control (not recorded which).

Written as DNA, the CDR3 is TGTGCCAGCAGTATCCTGGAGGTGGAACAGCCAAAGGGGTGTAATGGAGCTTTCTTT. Translation: CASSILEVEQPKGCNGAFF. This sequence joins TRBV21-1 and TRBJ1-1; the table's D gene call, TRBD1, was not cross checked with the DNA. TRBV21-1 counts as a pseudogene. This CDR3 comprises 19 residues.